Detailed here is one T cell receptor beta chain. Its specificity is not known. The treatment denotes: roughly 20 received Ad26.COV2.S at low or high dose, single or two shots; about 5 received placebo; per-sample allocation not given. On day 63 after the first injection, vaccine and placebo recipients gave samples. What was given as vaccine was an Ad26 vector encoding Wuhan-strain SARS-CoV-2 spike. The sample originates from a study of Ad26.COV2.S vaccination and SARS-CoV-2 variants. Across the study: The Ad26.COV2.S arm of the COV1001 trial was where the donor was placed. Ad26.COV2.S was injected intramuscularly once or twice, 56 days apart. The study's findings and limits: For non-spike TCRs, breadth in vaccine recipients resembled that in placebo recipients.

Some clones are missing from TCRdb's copy, which holds only in-frame ones; the method was immunoSEQ multiplex PCR. The data show about 680,000 clones, around 89% seen once. V lost 6 bases, J lost 7 bases, and 10 bases lay in between. The CDR3 sequence is 12 residues long. V usage is TRBV12-3 or TRBV12-4 and J usage is TRBJ2-1; weak D call: TRBD2 (6 bases). This sample comprised peripheral blood, obtained in a trial of Ad26.COV2.S vaccine versus placebo. This clonotype was sampled from a person between 18 and 65 years old who received the Ad26.COV2.S COVID-19 vaccine or a placebo. Written as DNA, the CDR3 is TGTGCCAGCAGAGCAAGCGGGAATGAGCAGTTCTTC. This codes for CASRASGNEQFF.